Presented here are 5 T cell receptor beta chains from one specimen sequenced in a study of cytomegalovirus exposure and HLA in healthy donors. PCR used 60 Vbeta primers and 13 Jbeta primers. Clones were read by immunoSEQ multiplex PCR, and TCRdb kept only the in-frame ones, dropping some. The sample has approximately 100,000 clones, around nine tenths seen once; the top ten hold 9.2%. Source material: PBMCs. All receptors derive from a man aged 25-45 years in good health and CMV-seropositive.

Written as DNA, the CDR3 is TGTGCCAGCAGTTTATCCCGGGACAGGATATCCTACGAGCAGTACTTC. Translated, it gives CASSLSRDRISYEQYF. The chain carries TRBV27 and TRBJ2-7; 8 positions match TRBD1. The CDR3 is 16 residues long. The germline V gene encodes CDR1 MNHEY and CDR2 SMNVEV (reference sequence). Trimming at V came to 0 bases and at J to 1 base, leaving 5 bases not matched to a gene.

The rearrangement links TRBV25-1 to TRBJ2-2; no clear D. Trimming stripped 5 bases from V and 1 base from J, with 8 bases between. Germline V gene data show CDR1 as MGHDK and CDR2 as SYGVNS. The CDR3 has 14 amino acids. The CDR3 DNA reads TGTGCCAGCAGTTCCTCCTTGAACACCGGGGAGCTGTTTTTT. It codes for CASSSSLNTGELFF.

J is TRBJ1-2 and V is TRBV30; D is ambiguous. Per germline, CDR1 GTSNPN and CDR2 SVGIG (reference sequence). Trimming stripped 0 bases from V and 2 bases from J, with 4 bases between. There are 12 residues in the CDR3. The CDR3: CAWSVANYGYTF. DNA for the CDR3: TGTGCCTGGAGTGTAGCCAACTATGGCTACACCTTC.

V and J are TRBV9 and TRBJ2-2; D not resolved. CDR1 is SGDLS and CDR2 is YYNGEE in the germline V gene. The CDR3 runs 14 residues. V was clipped by 0 bases and J by 6 bases, with 9 bases between them. The CDR3 DNA follows: TGTGCCAGCAGCGTAGTGGGCTCGCCCGGGGAGCTGTTTTTT. Translating gives CASSVVGSPGELFF.

The chain carries TRBV5-1 and TRBJ1-1, with TRBD1 identical over 8 bases. J was trimmed by 0 bases and V by 4 bases; bases with no gene match: 8. Germline V gene lookup returns CDR1 SGHRS and CDR2 YFSETQ. CDR3 size: 16 residues. CDR3 coding DNA: TGCGCCAGCAGCCGCTGGGGACAGGCGATGAACACTGAAGCTTTCTTT. This sequence encodes CASSRWGQAMNTEAFF.